This TCR beta chain derives from a study of OX40 agonist ivuxolimab in advanced cancers. Across the whole study: Every 2 weeks, patients received ivuxolimab intravenously, dosed at 0.01 to 10 mg/kg. Previous treatment with anti-PD-1, anti-PD-L1 or anti-CTLA-4 therapy was allowed; 40% had received some.

Researchers took blood at baseline, on cycle 4 day 1, and on cycle 7 day 1. Study-level points and caveats: Low clonal expansion, among the lowest seen, marked partial responders at 0.1-3.0 mg/kg.

Sequencing was performed with immunoSEQ multiplex PCR; in TCRdb, only in-frame clones are kept and a portion is missing. In the table there are around 40,000 clones, 85% to 90% of which are singletons. CDR3 length equals 16 residues. Germline lookup yields CDR1 PRHDT and CDR2 FYEKMQ (reference sequence). V was clipped by 7 bases and J by 4 bases; unmatched bases: 13. Points on this clone: Its antigen is unidentified.

The chain carries TRBV13 and TRBJ2-5, with 9 bases that match TRBD1. This sequence was found in an adult with an advanced solid tumor such as melanoma, head and neck, liver or kidney cancer. The sequencing here drew on CD4+ or CD8+ T cells sorted from blood, taken in a trial of the OX40 agonist ivuxolimab. In DNA form, the CDR3 reads TGTGCCAGCACCCCAAGGGGACAGGGCATTCTAGAGACCCAGTACTTC. It specifies CASTPRGQGILETQYF.